This passage covers 29 T cell receptor beta chains from one sample sequenced in a study of blood T cell repertoires in COVID-19. TCRdb's table, derived via immunoSEQ multiplex PCR, lists solely in-frame clones and lacks some. The data hold hundreds of thousands of clones, with around 89% observed a single time. Sequencing input: peripheral blood. The receptors shown here come from a woman younger than 45 with COVID-19, enrolled during active disease.

The chain employs TRBV12-3 or TRBV12-4 and TRBJ2-1; possibly TRBD2 for D (6 bases). The CDR3 loop spans 13 amino acids. V gave up 6 bases and J gave up 3 bases, with 9 bases separating them. The CDR3 protein is CASRGGGYNEQFF. In DNA form, the CDR3 reads TGTGCCAGCAGGGGAGGCGGCTACAATGAGCAGTTCTTC.

The chain carries TRBV6-5 and TRBJ2-3, with TRBD2 identical over 7 bases. The CDR3 loop spans 14 amino acids. With V trimmed by 6 bases and J by 6 bases, 9 bases remained unmatched. CDR1 and CDR2 (germline): MNHEY, SVGAGI. The DNA of the CDR3 is TGTGCCAGCAGCAGTAGACTAGCAGACGATACGCAGTATTTT. Its translation: CASSSRLADDTQYF.

The V gene is TRBV4-1, the J gene TRBJ1-2; TRBD1 aligns across 12 bases. The V gene's germline CDR1 is MGHRA and CDR2 YSYEKL. Germline trimming cut 1 base from V and 4 bases from J; bases unmatched to any gene: 10. This CDR3 is 18 amino acids long. CDR3 region: CASSQVPRDRGRIYGYTF. The CDR3 region has the DNA TGCGCCAGCAGCCAAGTACCCCGGGACAGGGGGCGCATCTATGGCTACACCTTC.

The V and J genes are TRBV4-3 and TRBJ2-2; a weak D match, TRBD2 (6 bases). Germline values: CDR1 LGHNA, CDR2 YSLEER. V lost 4 bases and J lost 0, with 12 bases in between. The CDR3 covers 16 residues. The chain's CDR3 is CASSLRRDSNTGELFF. The CDR3 nucleotides are TGCGCCAGCAGCCTACGCCGGGACTCGAACACCGGGGAGCTGTTTTTT.

The J gene is TRBJ2-2, the V gene TRBV7-2; 12 nucleotides line up with TRBD2. J was trimmed by 6 bases and V by 5 bases; bases with no gene match: 7. This CDR3 has 16 amino acids. Germline CDR1 is SGHTA and CDR2 is FQGNSA. The chain's CDR3 is CASSAWTSGISGELFF. DNA of the CDR3: TGTGCCAGCAGCGCCTGGACTAGCGGGATATCCGGGGAGCTGTTTTTT.

The rearrangement joins TRBV7-9 to TRBJ1-3; D perhaps matches TRBD1 (6 bases). Between the trimmed V and J ends, which lost 8 bases and 2 bases, there was a span of 13 bases. Germline V gene data show CDR1 as SEHNR and CDR2 as FQNEAQ (reference sequence). This CDR3 spans 14 amino acids. The CDR3 is CASQGGDPGNTIYF. The CDR3, as DNA: TGTGCCAGCCAAGGGGGGGATCCTGGAAACACCATATATTTT.

This rearrangement joins TRBV18 to TRBJ2-3, with TRBD1 as a possible D gene (6 bases). Germline CDR1 KGHSH, CDR2 LQKENI. V gave up 3 bases and J gave up 1 base, with 23 bases separating them. This CDR3 is built from 19 residues. CDR3 in DNA: TGTGCCAGCTCACCGAATGTGGGACAACGGGCCCCCGGCACAGATACGCAGTATTTT. Its translation: CASSPNVGQRAPGTDTQYF. Variable domain in full (rest from reference TRBV18 and TRBJ2-3): NAGVMQNPRHLVRRRGQEARLRCSPMKGHSHVYWYRQLPEEGLKFMVYLQKENIIDESGMPKERFSAEFPKEGPSILRIQQVVRGDSAAYFCASSPNVGQRAPGTDTQYFGPGTRLTVL.

The chain carries TRBV5-6 and TRBJ2-5; D perhaps matches TRBD1 (5 bases). The V and J ends lost 7 bases and 0 bases respectively, with 13 bases between them. Germline V lookup: CDR1 SGHDT, CDR2 YYEEEE. The CDR3 sequence is 14 residues long. DNA for the CDR3: TGTGCCAGCTACAAAGGGGTCTACCAAGAGACCCAGTACTTC. It is translated as CASYKGVYQETQYF. Combining the CDR3 with reference TRBV5-6 and TRBJ2-5 gives the whole variable domain DAGVTQSPTHLIKTRGQQVTLRCSPKSGHDTVSWYQQALGQGPQFIFQYYEEEERQRGNFPDRFSGHQFPNYSSELNVNALLLGDSALYLCASYKGVYQETQYFGPGTRLLVL.

V usage is TRBV14 and J usage is TRBJ2-2, with 8 bases identical to TRBD1. Germline V CDR1 and CDR2: SGHDN, FVKESK. The CDR3 covers 15 residues. The V and J ends lost 3 bases and 7 bases, in that order; junction bases with no gene match: 7. CDR3 sequence (DNA): TGTGCCAGCAGCCAGCATTCAGGGGGCAGCGGGGAGCTGTTTTTT. Its translation: CASSQHSGGSGELFF.

The chain recombines TRBV28 with TRBJ2-3, with unresolved D. V was trimmed by 5 bases and J by 6 bases, leaving 24 bases between them. From germline, CDR1 is MDHEN and CDR2 SYDVKM. The CDR3 has 17 residues. The CDR3, as DNA: TGTGCCAGCAGTGATCTAGGCCCCCCGGAGAGCCCCGATACGCAGTATTTT. Protein sequence: CASSDLGPPESPDTQYF. The entire variable domain, with the rest obtained from reference TRBV28 and TRBJ2-3, is as follows: DVKVTQSSRYLVKRTGEKVFLECVQDMDHENMFWYRQDPGLGLRLIYFSYDVKMKEKGDIPEGYSVSREKKERFSLILESASTNQTSMYLCASSDLGPPESPDTQYFGPGTRLTVL.

The rearrangement joins TRBV4-1 to TRBJ1-2, with 7 bases fitting TRBD1. The germline gives CDR1 MGHRA, CDR2 YSYEKL. Losses at the gene ends were 0 bases for V and 4 bases for J; bases not matched to a gene: 8. The CDR3 sequence is 16 residues long. CDR3 sequence reads: CASSQDQGGWSYGYTF. In DNA, the CDR3 is TGCGCCAGCAGCCAAGATCAAGGGGGCTGGAGCTATGGCTACACCTTC.

The V call is TRBV19, the J call TRBJ1-1, with TRBD1 matching 7 bases. The CDR3 totals 16 residues. J gave up 0 bases and V 2 bases, and 6 bases lay outside the gene matches. Germline V lookup: CDR1 LNHDA, CDR2 SQIVND (reference sequence). The CDR3 DNA follows: TGTGCCAGTAGTATAAGGACAGGCGGAATGAACACTGAAGCTTTCTTT. Protein: CASSIRTGGMNTEAFF.

The chain links TRBV6-1 to TRBJ2-7; 15 bases are a match to TRBD2. With V trimmed by 3 bases and J by 4 bases, 4 bases remained unmatched. Germline V gene sequence: CDR1 MNHNS, CDR2 SASEGT. CDR3 length: 16 residues. CDR3 in DNA: TGTGCCAGCAGTGACGGACTAGCGGGAGGGCCTTACGAGCAGTACGTC. Protein product: CASSDGLAGGPYEQYV.

This chain joins TRBV1 and TRBJ2-5; the table calls TRBD1, which could not be checked here. TRBV1 is marked as a pseudogene. The CDR3 runs to 15 residues. CDR3: CTSSQVCGGPETQYF. Written as DNA, the CDR3 is TGCACCAGCAGCCAGGTCTGTGGGGGCCCCGAGACCCAGTACTTC.

The J gene is TRBJ1-3, the V gene TRBV9; D unclear. The length of the CDR3 is 10 residues. The V end was cut by 7 bases, the J end by 7 bases, with 6 bases between. CDR1 is SGDLS and CDR2 is YYNGEE in the germline V gene. CDR3 residues: CASGGNTIYF. CDR3 DNA: TGTGCCAGCGGAGGGAACACCATATATTTT.

V usage is TRBV9 and J usage is TRBJ2-1; D is perhaps TRBD1 (5 bases). Looked up from germline, CDR1 is SGDLS and CDR2 is YYNGEE. The CDR3 totals 14 residues. V was clipped by 4 bases and J by 8 bases, with 16 bases between them. CDR3 nucleotides: TGTGCCAGCAGCCGTAGGGGTGGTAGGGATGAGCAGTTCTTC. It codes for CASSRRGGRDEQFF. The full variable domain, its missing parts supplied by reference TRBV9 and TRBJ2-1, is DSGVTQTPKHLITATGQRVTLRCSPRSGDLSVYWYQQSLDQGLQFLIQYYNGEERAKGNILERFSAQQFPDLHSELNLSSLELGDSALYFCASSRRGGRDEQFFGPGTRLTVL.

The rearrangement links TRBV27 to TRBJ1-2; TRBD1 agrees at 10 bases. Germline CDR1 and CDR2: MNHEY and SMNVEV (reference sequence). The CDR3 extends over 15 amino acids. The trim removed 5 bases at V and 6 bases at J, leaving 9 bases unmatched. CDR3 in amino acids: CASSPPTGGADGYTF. DNA of the CDR3: TGTGCCAGCAGTCCGCCGACAGGGGGCGCGGATGGCTACACCTTC.

The V call is TRBV2, the J call TRBJ1-4, with 11 nucleotides matching TRBD1. The CDR3 length is 15 residues. Germline CDR1 is SNHLY and CDR2 is FYNNEI. The J segment lost 8 bases and the V segment lost 0 bases, leaving 2 bases of the junction unmatched. This CDR3 reads CASSEAGQGDEKLFF. CDR3 bases: TGTGCCAGCAGTGAAGCGGGACAGGGGGACGAAAAACTGTTTTTT.

The V gene is TRBV6-4, the J gene TRBJ1-2, with D hard to call. Trimming removed 0 bases from V and 9 bases from J, with 14 bases in between. From germline, CDR1 is MRHNA and CDR2 SNTAGT. The CDR3 loop spans 14 amino acids. The CDR3 nucleotides read TGTGCCAGCAGTGACTCAGGCCGAGGAGGTCGCTACACCTTC. Its protein product is CASSDSGRGGRYTF.

The genes are TRBV7-2 and TRBJ1-4, with D unclear. The CDR3 spans 14 residues. CDR1 and CDR2 from the germline V gene are SGHTA and FQGNSA. Trimming took off 1 base at V and 4 bases at J, with 7 bases between the two ends. The CDR3 DNA sequence: TGTGCCAGCAGCTTAGACAGATATAATGAAAAACTGTTTTTT. Protein: CASSLDRYNEKLFF.

The count of this clone is one. V and J are TRBV27 and TRBJ1-1; 9 nucleotides line up with TRBD1. Germline V lookup: CDR1 MNHEY, CDR2 SMNVEV (reference sequence). This CDR3 has 12 amino acids. The J segment lost 11 bases and the V segment lost 6 bases, leaving 7 bases of the junction unmatched. CDR3 coding DNA: TGTGCCAGCAGCCGGGACAGGGATCGGGCTTTCTTT. Translating it yields CASSRDRDRAFF.

The gene calls are TRBV7-9 and TRBJ2-5; 7 nucleotides line up with TRBD2. V gave up 8 bases and J gave up 1 base; unmatched junction bases: 16. The CDR3 length is 17 residues. In germline, CDR1 is SEHNR, CDR2 FQNEAQ (reference sequence). Written as DNA, the CDR3 is TGTGCCAGCGGCCGGGGTTGGAGCGGGGAGATCCAAGAGACCCAGTACTTC. It encodes CASGRGWSGEIQETQYF.

The chain is built from TRBV7-2 and TRBJ2-3; 9 bases are shared with TRBD2. The CDR3 has 15 residues. Germline CDR1 SGHTA, CDR2 FQGNSA. J was trimmed by 8 bases and V by 8 bases; bases with no gene match: 14. As DNA, the CDR3 is TGTGCCAGCCGCAGCGGGCGGGGGGGGTCAAGTACGCAGTATTTT. As protein: CASRSGRGGSSTQYF.

This clone was counted a single time. The J gene is TRBJ1-6, the V gene TRBV28; TRBD1 might be the D (5 bases). Germline CDR1 and CDR2: MDHEN and SYDVKM. Trimming removed 4 bases from V and 10 bases from J, with 14 bases in between. This CDR3 contains 14 residues. The CDR3 DNA is TGTGCCAGCAGTTCTACCATCGGACAATCACCCCTCCACTTT. Translation gives CASSSTIGQSPLHF.

The chain carries TRBV7-9 and TRBJ1-1; D unclear. With 5 bases removed from V and 3 bases from J, the gap between germline ends came to 13 bases. The CDR3 totals 14 residues. Germline V lookup: CDR1 SEHNR, CDR2 FQNEAQ (reference sequence). Written as DNA, the CDR3 is TGTGCCAGCAGCCTACTTACCCTGGACACTGAAGCTTTCTTT. Translation: CASSLLTLDTEAFF.

This chain joins TRBV29-1 and TRBJ2-3; 9 bases are shared with TRBD1. The CDR3 is 14 residues long. The germline V gene encodes CDR1 SQVTM and CDR2 ANQGSEA. V shed 7 bases, J shed 3 bases, and the junction held 8 bases outside the gene matches. The CDR3 DNA is TGCAGCGACTCGGGACAGGGATTTACAGATACGCAGTATTTT. It codes for CSDSGQGFTDTQYF.

This chain uses TRBV10-3 with TRBJ1-5; 10 positions match TRBD1. Germline loops: CDR1 ENHRY, CDR2 SYGVKD. This CDR3 is built from 14 residues. The J segment lost 5 bases and the V segment lost 10 bases, leaving 8 bases of the junction unmatched. The CDR3 is CATRTGGADQPQHF. CDR3 coding DNA: TGTGCCACCCGGACAGGGGGAGCGGATCAGCCCCAGCATTTT.

The V gene is TRBV6-5, the J gene TRBJ1-2, with 12 bases that match TRBD1. V lost 4 bases, J lost 7 bases, and 4 bases stayed unmatched. The germline V gene has CDR1 MNHEY and CDR2 SVGAGI. The CDR3 consists of 14 residues. CDR3 region: CASSSGTGGVGYTF. CDR3 DNA sequence: TGTGCCAGCAGTTCTGGGACAGGGGGCGTTGGCTACACCTTC.

In its sample, this clone was seen once. This sequence joins TRBV18 and TRBJ1-1; the D gene is possibly TRBD1 (6 bases). V lost 3 bases, J lost 0 bases, and 11 bases lay in between. The CDR3 has 15 amino acids. Germline assignment: CDR1 KGHSH and CDR2 LQKENI. CDR3 sequence: CASSPEDRLNTEAFF. The DNA of the CDR3 is TGTGCCAGCTCACCTGAGGACAGACTGAACACTGAAGCTTTCTTT.